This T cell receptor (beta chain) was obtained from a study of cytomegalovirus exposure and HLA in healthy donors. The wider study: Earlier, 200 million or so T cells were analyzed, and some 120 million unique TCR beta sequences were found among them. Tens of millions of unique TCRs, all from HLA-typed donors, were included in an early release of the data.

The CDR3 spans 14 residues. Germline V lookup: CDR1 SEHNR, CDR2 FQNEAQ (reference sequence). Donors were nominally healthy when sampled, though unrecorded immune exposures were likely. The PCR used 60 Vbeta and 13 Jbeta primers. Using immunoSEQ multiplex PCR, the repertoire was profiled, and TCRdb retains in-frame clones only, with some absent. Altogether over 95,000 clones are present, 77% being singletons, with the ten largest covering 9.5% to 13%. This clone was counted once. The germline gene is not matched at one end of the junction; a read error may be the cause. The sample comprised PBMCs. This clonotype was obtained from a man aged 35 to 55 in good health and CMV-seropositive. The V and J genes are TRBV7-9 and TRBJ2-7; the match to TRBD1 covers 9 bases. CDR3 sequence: CSSSSTGQGDEQYF. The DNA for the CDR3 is TGTTCCAGCAGCTCCACGGGACAGGGAGACGAGCAGTACTTC.